The 15 T cell receptor beta chains below were found in one sample sequenced in a study of T cells after yellow fever vaccination. TCRdb itself ran the 5' RACE reads through MiXCR, one entry per CDR3 protein. This table has 620,000 or so distinct CDR3 sequences, over 9% appearing once. The material sequenced was PBMCs, taken on the day of the yellow fever booster vaccination. Receptor source: a man aged 25-45 years who received the YFV17D yellow fever vaccine.

The gene calls are TRBV20-1 and TRBJ2-7, with D possibly matching TRBD2 (6 bases). This CDR3 region has 14 residues. V was pared by 5 bases and J by 0 bases, with 14 bases between. Per germline, CDR1 DFQATT and CDR2 SNEGSKA (reference sequence). The chain's CDR3 is CSAHELAVSYEQYF. CDR3 in DNA: TGCAGTGCTCATGAATTAGCGGTCTCCTACGAGCAGTACTTC.

The rearrangement joins TRBV7-2 to TRBJ2-7; no clear D. This CDR3 has 13 amino acids. Germline assignment: CDR1 SGHTA and CDR2 FQGNSA. Trimming pared 4 bases from V and 4 bases from J, leaving 11 bases between. CDR3 sequence: CASSSHGFYEQYF. The DNA for the CDR3 is TGTGCCAGCAGCTCCCACGGGTTTTACGAGCAGTACTTC.

The chain is built from TRBV7-8 and TRBJ2-2; D remains unclear. With 4 bases removed from V and 1 base from J, the gap between germline ends came to 10 bases. Germline V gene data show CDR1 as SGHVS and CDR2 as FQNEAQ. This CDR3 is built from 15 residues. CDR3 bases: TGTGCCAGCAGCTCCAGACACGGGAACACCGGGGAGCTGTTTTTT. Translated: CASSSRHGNTGELFF.

The chain carries TRBV25-1 and TRBJ2-7; D unclear. The germline V and J ends were trimmed by 6 bases and 2 bases, with 8 bases remaining between them. Germline-derived CDR1 and CDR2 are MGHDK and SYGVNS. The CDR3 is made up of 12 amino acids. The CDR3 loop is CASRGEAYEQYF. The CDR3 DNA follows: TGTGCCAGCAGGGGCGAAGCCTACGAGCAGTACTTC.

The chain links TRBV12-3 or TRBV12-4 to TRBJ2-1; 7 bases match TRBD2. With 4 bases clipped from V and 6 bases from J, the junction kept 9 bases outside the gene matches. CDR3 length: 15 amino acids. This CDR3 is CASSSRDYRLNEQFF. The DNA for the CDR3 is TGTGCCAGCAGTTCCCGGGACTACAGGCTCAATGAGCAGTTCTTC.

This clonotype occurred a few times. The chain has TRBV20-1 and TRBJ2-7; D is possibly TRBD2 (5 bases). V was clipped by 5 bases and J by 4 bases, with 21 bases between them. Germline V lookup: CDR1 DFQATT, CDR2 SNEGSKA (reference sequence). This CDR3 spans 15 amino acids. For the CDR3, the DNA is TGCAGTGCTGTATTTGTAGCGTCGGAAGTTTACGAGCAGTACTTC. The encoded protein is CSAVFVASEVYEQYF.

This clonotype turned up a few times. V gene TRBV27 combines with J gene TRBJ2-2, with 7 nucleotides matching TRBD2. CDR3 length: 16 residues. V shed 4 bases, J shed 5 bases, and the junction held 10 bases outside the gene matches. CDR1 MNHEY and CDR2 SMNVEV come from the germline V gene (reference sequence). In nucleotides, the CDR3 is TGTGCCAGCAGTTACGGGAGGTCCGATGGGACCGGGGAGCTGTTTTTT. Translation gives CASSYGRSDGTGELFF.

The chain links TRBV9 to TRBJ2-2; tentatively, D is TRBD1 (5 bases). The germline V gene encodes CDR1 SGDLS and CDR2 YYNGEE. CDR3 length equals 19 residues. Trimming left V 4 bases short and J 3 bases short, with 25 bases between. CDR3 nucleotide sequence: TGTGCCAGCAGCCCACGTACTTCAAGGGGCCCATGGGACACCGGGGAGCTGTTTTTT. As protein: CASSPRTSRGPWDTGELFF. Looking up the rest from reference TRBV9 and TRBJ2-2 gives the full variable domain: DSGVTQTPKHLITATGQRVTLRCSPRSGDLSVYWYQQSLDQGLQFLIQYYNGEERAKGNILERFSAQQFPDLHSELNLSSLELGDSALYFCASSPRTSRGPWDTGELFFGEGSRLTVL.

CDR3 DNA sequence: TGCGCCAGCAGCTTGGGTCCGACCGACCAAGAGACCCAGTACTTC. It yields the protein CASSLGPTDQETQYF. The rearrangement links TRBV5-1 to TRBJ2-5; D is unclear. With 0 bases removed from V and 0 bases from J, the gap between germline ends came to 9 bases. This CDR3 has 15 amino acids. CDR1 and CDR2 from the germline V gene are SGHRS and YFSETQ.

The V and J genes are TRBV20-1 and TRBJ2-4, with 10 nucleotides matching TRBD1. With V trimmed by 5 bases and J by 0 bases, 1 base remained unmatched. Per the germline V gene, CDR1 is DFQATT and CDR2 is SNEGSKA (reference sequence). The CDR3 has 14 amino acids. The DNA for the CDR3 is TGCAGTGCTGGGACAGGGGCAGCCAAAAACATTCAGTACTTC. This translates into CSAGTGAAKNIQYF.

The rearrangement links TRBV7-2 to TRBJ2-5; D is unresolved. Trimming stripped 1 base from V and 7 bases from J, with 10 bases between. Germline CDR1 SGHTA, CDR2 FQGNSA. This CDR3 has 13 residues. The CDR3 sequence: CASSLEHPRTQYF. The CDR3 DNA reads as TGTGCCAGCAGCTTAGAACACCCGAGGACCCAGTACTTC. Variable domain in full (rest from reference TRBV7-2 and TRBJ2-5): GAGVSQSPSNKVTEKGKDVELRCDPISGHTALYWYRQSLGQGLEFLIYFQGNSAPDKSGLPSDRFSAERTGGSVSTLTIQRTQQEDSAVYLCASSLEHPRTQYFGPGTRLLVL.

V usage is TRBV6-1 and J usage is TRBJ2-3; TRBD2 agrees at 7 bases. The CDR3 is 15 amino acids. J was trimmed by 1 base and V by 6 bases; bases with no gene match: 7. Germline CDR1 MNHNS, CDR2 SASEGT. DNA of the CDR3: TGTGCCAGCAGCGAGAGCCTAGCGGGCACAGATACGCAGTATTTT. Amino acids: CASSESLAGTDTQYF.

This clonotype was found many times. The rearrangement joins TRBV24-1 to TRBJ2-1, with 7 bases that match TRBD2. Unmatched junction bases numbered 5, after V lost 10 bases and J lost 0 bases. The CDR3 covers 14 residues. Per germline, CDR1 KGHDR and CDR2 SFDVKD. The CDR3 DNA sequence: TGTGCCACGTCTAGCGGAGGCTCCTACAATGAGCAGTTCTTC. Translating gives CATSSGGSYNEQFF.

The chain employs TRBV28 and TRBJ2-1; TRBD1 or TRBD2 may be the D gene (5 bases each). CDR1 and CDR2 from the germline V gene are MDHEN and SYDVKM. Trimming left V 3 bases short and J 6 bases short, with 21 bases between. The CDR3 extends over 17 amino acids. The CDR3: CASSFAGVGALGNEQFF. The CDR3 nucleotides are TGTGCCAGCAGTTTCGCCGGAGTCGGGGCTCTGGGCAATGAGCAGTTCTTC.

The V call is TRBV30, the J call TRBJ2-7; a weak D match, TRBD2 (6 bases). Deletions cut 0 bases from V and 9 bases from J, with 12 bases between. From germline, CDR1 is GTSNPN and CDR2 SVGIG (reference sequence). The CDR3 length is 12 residues. DNA for the CDR3: TGTGCCTGGAGTGTACCCGGGACTGTGCAGTACTTC. Translation: CAWSVPGTVQYF.